One sample yielded the 32 T cell receptor beta chains listed below, sequenced in a study of T cells in Graves' hyperthyroidism and ophthalmopathy. RNA transcripts were the template for amplifying TCR beta CDR3 regions. Carried out on the TCR CDR3, a first-round RT-PCR used the HTBI primer set. One entry per CDR3 protein results from TCRdb running MiXCR on the multiplex PCR reads. Altogether hundreds of thousands of distinct CDR3 sequences are present, approximately 14% being singletons, with the ten largest covering 12%. Sequencing used blood. The receptors were sampled from a woman between 50 and 59 years old with Graves' ophthalmopathy.

This clonotype has ten or more counts. This chain links TRBV7-3 with TRBJ2-1; TRBD2 matches 10 bases. The germline CDR1 and CDR2 sequences are SGHTA and FQGTGA. CDR3 size: 15 residues. The V gene end was trimmed by 5 bases and the J gene end by 7 bases; junction bases not matched to a gene: 8. The CDR3 here is CASSEAGLATNEQFF. The CDR3 coding sequence is TGTGCCAGCAGCGAAGCGGGACTAGCGACGAATGAGCAGTTCTTC.

This clonotype has more than one count but fewer than ten. In DNA, the CDR3 is TGTGCCACCAGCAGAGAGGGGACAGTAAACCAAGTTTATGGCTACACCTTC. It is translated as CATSREGTVNQVYGYTF. V and J are TRBV15 and TRBJ1-2, with 7 bases aligning to TRBD1. CDR1 and CDR2 (germline): LNHNV, YYDKDF (reference sequence). Trimming took 0 bases from V and 5 from J; bases not matched to a gene: 12. This CDR3 region has 17 residues.

This clonotype was seen a handful of times. The V gene is TRBV20-1, the J gene TRBJ2-3; 11 nucleotides match TRBD2. CDR3 size: 16 residues. V shed 5 bases and J 4 bases; nucleotides not matched to a gene: 11. CDR1 and CDR2 (germline): DFQATT, SNEGSKA (reference sequence). The CDR3 region is CSALPLTSGAPDTQYF. CDR3 DNA: TGCAGTGCTTTACCCCTGACTAGCGGGGCCCCAGATACGCAGTATTTT.

V usage is TRBV29-1 and J usage is TRBJ2-1; D unresolved. Germline lookup yields CDR1 SQVTM and CDR2 ANQGSEA. The ends were cut back, 5 bases at V and 0 bases at J, with 11 bases in the middle. This CDR3 has 14 residues. The CDR3 nucleotides read TGCAGCGTTTGTGAGCCTAGCTCCTACAATGAGCAGTTCTTC. Its protein is CSVCEPSSYNEQFF.

A single count supports this clonotype. The chain links TRBV7-3 to TRBJ2-5; TRBD2 agrees at 13 bases. Germline V lookup: CDR1 SGHTA, CDR2 FQGTGA. CDR3 length: 19 amino acids. Losses at the gene ends were 1 base for V and 3 bases for J; bases not matched to a gene: 11. Here the CDR3 reads CASSLRAWSGTSGKETQYF. In nucleotides, the CDR3 is TGTGCCAGCAGCTTAAGGGCCTGGTCCGGGACTAGCGGGAAAGAGACCCAGTACTTC. Using reference TRBV7-3 and TRBJ2-5 for the parts outside the CDR3, the full variable domain is GAGVSQTPSNKVTEKGKYVELRCDPISGHTALYWYRQSLGQGPEFLIYFQGTGAADDSGLPNDRFFAVRPEGSVSTLKIQRTERGDSAVYLCASSLRAWSGTSGKETQYFGPGTRLLVL.

The chain couples TRBV4-1 to TRBJ1-6; maybe TRBD1 (6 bases). V lost 1 base and J lost 10, with 14 bases in between. CDR3 length: 15 residues. Germline CDR1 is MGHRA and CDR2 is YSYEKL. In DNA form, the CDR3 reads TGCGCCAGCAGCCAAGGTCCAGGGGTGGACTCACCCCTCCACTTT. Translation: CASSQGPGVDSPLHF.

This clonotype was counted a few times. The chain employs TRBV19 and TRBJ1-5; TRBD1 agrees at 10 bases. Germline V gene sequence: CDR1 LNHDA, CDR2 SQIVND (reference sequence). The CDR3 contains 16 residues. The V and J ends lost 1 base and 7 bases, in that order; junction bases with no gene match: 7. The CDR3 here is CASSIAPGTGDQPQHF. CDR3 in DNA: TGTGCCAGTAGTATAGCCCCCGGGACAGGGGACCAGCCCCAGCATTTT.

As regards this clonotype: Being one base from a much bigger clone, this may be a read error. This sequence joins TRBV28 and TRBJ1-5; a weak D match, TRBD1 (6 bases). This CDR3 is 15 amino acids long. V gave up 5 bases and J gave up 6 bases, with 17 bases separating them. Germline V CDR1 and CDR2: MDHEN, SYDVKM. The CDR3 DNA is TGTGCCAGCAGTCAGGTAGGGGGAGGTGGTCAGCCCCAGCATTTT. Translating it yields CASSQVGGGGQPQHF.

V and J are TRBV6-1 and TRBJ2-7; 11 bases are shared with TRBD2. Germline CDR1 is MNHNS and CDR2 is SASEGT. The CDR3 runs 16 residues. V dropped 7 bases and J dropped 0; count of bases not matched to a gene: 8. The CDR3 sequence is CASISSGRGSSYEQYF. CDR3 sequence (DNA): TGTGCCAGCATTAGTAGCGGGAGGGGAAGCTCCTACGAGCAGTACTTC.

This clonotype turned up a few times. The V and J genes are TRBV25-1 and TRBJ2-7; 7 nucleotides align to TRBD1. The CDR3 has 16 amino acids. The germline V gene has CDR1 MGHDK and CDR2 SYGVNS. The J segment lost 3 bases and the V segment lost 2 bases, leaving 10 bases of the junction unmatched. CDR3 region: CASSEQGQSNNYEQYF. DNA of the CDR3: TGTGCCAGCAGTGAACAGGGACAGTCGAATAACTACGAGCAGTACTTC.

This clonotype came up a few times. This sequence joins TRBV12-3 or TRBV12-4 and TRBJ2-3; no reliable D call. Trimming cost V 3 bases and J 2 bases, with 12 bases left between them. This CDR3 is 15 amino acids long. The CDR3 spells CASSFYIDHTDTQYF. The CDR3 nucleotides read TGTGCCAGCAGTTTTTATATAGACCACACAGATACGCAGTATTTT.

This clonotype was observed many times. The chain couples TRBV12-3 or TRBV12-4 to TRBJ2-1; 10 bases are a match to TRBD1. The CDR3 length is 21 residues. V was clipped by 6 bases and J by 1 base; unmatched bases: 21. The DNA of the CDR3 is TGTGCCAGCAGAAGAGGACAGGGGGATGTAGCGGGAATGGGTTCCTACAATGAGCAGTTCTTC. This sequence encodes CASRRGQGDVAGMGSYNEQFF.

This clonotype was recorded many times. V and J are TRBV20-1 and TRBJ2-7; TRBD2 aligns across 13 bases. J lost 0 bases, V lost 2 bases, and 4 bases had no gene match. The germline CDR1 and CDR2 sequences are DFQATT and SNEGSKA (reference sequence). The CDR3 sequence is 16 residues long. This chain's CDR3 is CSARLGTSGNSYEQYF. The DNA of the CDR3 is TGCAGTGCTAGACTAGGGACTAGCGGGAACTCCTACGAGCAGTACTTC.

The sample holds a few counts of this clonotype. This chain joins TRBV20-1 and TRBJ2-5, with 7 bases aligning to TRBD2. This CDR3 region has 13 residues. J gave up 5 bases and V 3 bases, and 6 bases lay outside the gene matches. Germline loops: CDR1 DFQATT, CDR2 SNEGSKA (reference sequence). CDR3 DNA sequence: TGCAGTGCTAGCCACGGGGGGTTGGAGACCCAGTACTTC. It is translated as CSASHGGLETQYF.

V usage is TRBV18 and J usage is TRBJ2-7; 7 bases agree with TRBD1. The CDR3 runs 15 residues. Germline trimming cut 5 bases from V and 6 bases from J; bases unmatched to any gene: 13. Germline V gene lookup returns CDR1 KGHSH and CDR2 LQKENI. The CDR3 spells CASSTTGSKVVEQYF. CDR3 bases: TGTGCCAGCTCAACGACAGGGTCAAAGGTAGTCGAGCAGTACTTC.

This chain connects TRBV2 to TRBJ1-4, with D unclear. This CDR3 spans 14 amino acids. Looked up from germline, CDR1 is SNHLY and CDR2 is FYNNEI. Trimming shortened V by 6 bases and J by 6 bases, and 14 bases separated the two germline ends. The CDR3 bases are TGTGCCAGCAGCGTCTCCCCGAGTTATGAAAAACTGTTTTTT. Protein sequence: CASSVSPSYEKLFF. Full variable domain (rest looked up from reference TRBV2 and TRBJ1-4): EPEVTQTPSHQVTQMGQEVILRCVPISNHLYFYWYRQILGQKVEFLVSFYNNEISEKSEIFDDQFSVERPDGSNFTLKIRSTKLEDSAMYFCASSVSPSYEKLFFGSGTQLSVL.

This clonotype was observed many times. The chain is built from TRBV2 and TRBJ2-7; TRBD1 matches at 7 bases. The CDR3 has 14 amino acids. V shed 6 bases and J 6 bases; nucleotides not matched to a gene: 11. CDR1 and CDR2 (germline): SNHLY, FYNNEI. The CDR3 DNA reads TGTGCCAGCAGAGCCAGGGGGTCTCCCCTCGAGCAGTACTTC. Translation gives CASRARGSPLEQYF.

This clonotype was seen ten or more times. The V call is TRBV18, the J call TRBJ1-1; D call uncertain. This CDR3 contains 15 residues. CDR1 is KGHSH, CDR2 LQKENI, per germline. With 1 base removed from V and 1 base from J, the gap between germline ends came to 10 bases. CDR3 in DNA: TGTGCCAGCTCACCACGAGACACCTCGAACACTGAAGCTTTCTTT. Its protein product is CASSPRDTSNTEAFF.

The table lists this clonotype with many counts. V usage is TRBV6-2 or TRBV6-3 and J usage is TRBJ2-1, with a possible D match to TRBD1 (7 bases). In germline, CDR1 is MNHEY, CDR2 SVGEGT. V was clipped by 5 bases and J by 1 base, with 27 bases between them. This CDR3 is built from 20 residues. The CDR3 nucleotides read TGTGCCAGCAGTCCCGATAATAGACAGGGATTCGGGGGTTCCTACAATGAGCAGTTCTTC. Translated: CASSPDNRQGFGGSYNEQFF.

This clonotype was seen a few times. V is TRBV9 and J is TRBJ2-7; possible D gene TRBD2, 6 bases. V lost 0 bases and J lost 6, with 16 bases in between. The CDR3 spans 15 residues. CDR1 is SGDLS and CDR2 is YYNGEE in the germline V gene. The CDR3 reads CASSVVGSGASEQYF. Here the CDR3 DNA reads TGTGCCAGCAGCGTAGTAGGTAGCGGAGCCTCCGAGCAGTACTTC.

In this sample, this clonotype turned up many times. The V call is TRBV18, the J call TRBJ2-1, with 8 positions matching TRBD2. J lost 2 bases, V lost 5 bases, and 5 bases had no gene match. Germline V gene sequence: CDR1 KGHSH, CDR2 LQKENI. This CDR3 has 15 residues. The CDR3 nucleotides are TGTGCCAGCTCAGGACTAGCTGCCACCTACAATGAGCAGTTCTTC. This sequence encodes CASSGLAATYNEQFF. The full variable domain, completed using reference TRBV18 and TRBJ2-1, is NAGVMQNPRHLVRRRGQEARLRCSPMKGHSHVYWYRQLPEEGLKFMVYLQKENIIDESGMPKERFSAEFPKEGPSILRIQQVVRGDSAAYFCASSGLAATYNEQFFGPGTRLTVL.

The chain uses TRBV9 and TRBJ1-3, with D tentatively TRBD1 (5 bases). The CDR3 is 17 amino acids. V shed 4 bases and J shed 0 bases, with 17 bases lying between them. The germline gives CDR1 SGDLS, CDR2 YYNGEE. The CDR3 sequence: CASSPPREPHSGNTIYF. In DNA form, the CDR3 reads TGTGCCAGCAGCCCCCCCAGGGAACCACACTCTGGAAACACCATATATTTT.

The sample holds many counts of this clonotype. The genes are TRBV7-6 and TRBJ2-3; D gene uncertain. The germline V gene encodes CDR1 SGHVS and CDR2 FNYEAQ. This CDR3 region has 14 residues. Trimming cost V 2 bases and J 1 base, with 7 bases left between them. CDR3 bases: TGTGCCAGCAGCTTAAAAGCAGGCACAGATACGCAGTATTTT. This encodes CASSLKAGTDTQYF.

A few counts support this clonotype. The rearrangement links TRBV5-6 to TRBJ1-3, with 7 nucleotides matching TRBD1. Trimming cost V 4 bases and J 2 bases; bases outside gene matches: 6. Germline V gene sequence: CDR1 SGHDT, CDR2 YYEEEE. This CDR3 spans 15 amino acids. CDR3 amino acids: CASSSGTVAGNTIYF. The CDR3 nucleotides are TGTGCCAGCAGCAGTGGGACAGTAGCTGGAAACACCATATATTTT.

This clonotype was seen ten or more times. V usage is TRBV20-1 and J usage is TRBJ2-1; weak D call: TRBD1 (5 bases). V lost 5 bases and J 7 bases, leaving 12 bases between the germline ends. Germline assignment: CDR1 DFQATT and CDR2 SNEGSKA (reference sequence). This CDR3 comprises 12 residues. The CDR3 is CSAPSTANEQFF. The CDR3 coding sequence is TGCAGTGCTCCATCGACAGCTAATGAGCAGTTCTTC.

About this clonotype itself: The junction departs from germline at one end; a sequencing error may be responsible. The rearrangement uses TRBV20-1 and TRBJ2-7; D may be TRBD2 (6 bases). Germline CDR1 and CDR2: DFQATT and SNEGSKA (reference sequence). The CDR3 is made up of 15 amino acids. The CDR3 DNA reads TGCAGTGCTAGAGATAGGAGGGGCCTCTCCTACGAGCGGTACTTC. The encoded protein is CSARDRRGLSYERYF.

This clonotype was detected ten times or more. The chain combines TRBV7-9 with TRBJ2-7, with 8 nucleotides matching TRBD2. The ends lost 1 base at V and 1 base at J; junction bases unmatched: 9. The CDR3 is 17 residues long. The germline V gene encodes CDR1 SEHNR and CDR2 FQNEAQ (reference sequence). The CDR3 reads CASSLGGAGRGSYEQYF. In DNA, the CDR3 is TGTGCCAGCAGCTTAGGAGGCGCCGGGAGGGGGTCCTACGAGCAGTACTTC.

This clonotype showed up many times. The chain links TRBV24-1 to TRBJ2-5; D is possibly TRBD1 or TRBD2 (5 bases each). V was pared by 7 bases and J by 0 bases, with 11 bases between. The germline CDR1 and CDR2 sequences are KGHDR and SFDVKD. This CDR3 has 14 residues. The CDR3 nucleotides are TGTGCCACCAGCAATCCGGGACACCAAGAGACCCAGTACTTC. Encoded protein: CATSNPGHQETQYF.

There are many counts of this clonotype. J is TRBJ2-7 and V is TRBV27; TRBD2 matches at 12 bases. Trimming at V came to 7 bases and at J to 4 bases, leaving 2 bases not matched to a gene. The germline V gene encodes CDR1 MNHEY and CDR2 SMNVEV (reference sequence). The CDR3 is made up of 13 amino acids. The CDR3 loop reads CASTTSGSYEQYF. The CDR3 DNA reads as TGTGCCAGCACGACTAGCGGGAGTTACGAGCAGTACTTC.

There are a few counts of this clonotype. This chain connects TRBV6-1 to TRBJ1-2; 9 positions match TRBD1. The CDR3 contains 14 residues. Germline lookup yields CDR1 MNHNS and CDR2 SASEGT. With V trimmed by 2 bases and J by 10 bases, 8 bases remained unmatched. CDR3 sequence (DNA): TGTGCCAGCAGTGAACTGGGGGACAGGGTTGACTACACCTTC. It encodes CASSELGDRVDYTF.

The CDR3 region has the DNA TGCGCCAGCAGCCGCACTAGCGGCACCTCCTACAATGAGCAGTTCTTC. Protein sequence: CASSRTSGTSYNEQFF. V gene TRBV4-3 combines with J gene TRBJ2-1; TRBD2 matches at 8 bases. V trimming: 4 bases; J trimming: 0 bases; junction bases outside the gene matches: 5. Per germline, CDR1 LGHNA and CDR2 YSLEER. This CDR3 is built from 16 residues.

V gene TRBV28 combines with J gene TRBJ1-3; D may be TRBD1 (5 bases). The length of the CDR3 is 15 residues. Trimming stripped 10 bases from V and 5 bases from J, with 21 bases between. Germline CDR1 reads MDHEN; CDR2 reads SYDVKM. The CDR3 protein is CATSPPGRLRNTIYF. For the CDR3, the DNA is TGTGCCACCAGCCCCCCGGGACGGCTGAGAAACACCATATATTTT.